The T cell receptor (beta chain) described here comes from a study of identical twins. Findings and limits, study-wide: The conclusions drew on cross-sectional statistical analysis instead of tracking the same donors.

Template switching added a universal primer site, and cDNA bore unique molecular identifiers. TCRdb reprocessed the 5' RACE reads with MiXCR, giving one entry per CDR3 protein. The sample shows roughly 200,000 distinct CDR3 sequences, approximately 15% of them seen only once. Regarding this clonotype: Its antigen remains unidentified.

The V end lost 2 bases, the J end lost 4 bases, and 8 bases lay between the germline ends. The CDR3 totals 14 residues. CDR1 and CDR2 from the germline V gene are MNHEY and SMNVEV (reference sequence). The sample was also linked to a second study, of T cells expressing NK-cell markers. That paper adds: In about six donors, dominant CD3+CD56+NKG2C+ clonotypes ranked among the top 10 CD8+ clonotypes. HCMV specificity was not established for the expanded NKG2C+ T cell clones.

Sample: CD8+ T cells sorted from blood. The rearrangement joins TRBV27 to TRBJ1-4; D not resolved. This sequence was found in a woman under 30 in good health. The CDR3 region is CASSLIRDNEKLFF. The CDR3 nucleotides read TGTGCCAGCAGTTTAATAAGGGATAATGAAAAACTGTTTTTT.